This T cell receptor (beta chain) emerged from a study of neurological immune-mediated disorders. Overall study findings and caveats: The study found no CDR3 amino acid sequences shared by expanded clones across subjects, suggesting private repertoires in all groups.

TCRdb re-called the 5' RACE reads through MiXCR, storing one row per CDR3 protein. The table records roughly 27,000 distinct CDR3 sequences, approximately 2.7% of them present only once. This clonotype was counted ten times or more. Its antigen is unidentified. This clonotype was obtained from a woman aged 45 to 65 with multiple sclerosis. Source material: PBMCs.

As DNA, the CDR3 is TGCAGTGCTAGTTCCGGGACTAGGTCTTACAATGAGCAGTTCTTC. It encodes CSASSGTRSYNEQFF. This chain joins TRBV20-1 and TRBJ2-1, with 8 nucleotides matching TRBD2. The junction had 8 bases not matched to a gene; V was cut back by 3 bases and J by 4 bases. This CDR3 has 15 residues. Germline assignment: CDR1 DFQATT and CDR2 SNEGSKA (reference sequence).